This TCR beta chain was observed in a study of response to subunit inactivated influenza vaccine. This clonotype was observed once. The antigen remains undetermined. Via MiXCR, TCRdb re-called the RT-PCR reads, giving one row per CDR3 protein. This table holds 500,000 to 600,000 distinct CDR3 sequences, 10% to 15% found once. Overall study findings and caveats: Every seasonal influenza vaccination brings in few new T cells, the authors suggested.

Germline CDR1 reads SGHRS; CDR2 reads YFSETQ. This CDR3 region has 13 residues. V lost 3 bases to trimming and J lost 8 bases, with 11 bases between them. The V and J genes are TRBV5-1 and TRBJ2-2; D uncertain. The TCR comes from a man in his forties or fifties who received an inactivated influenza vaccine. Sequenced material: PBMCs from blood, taken 45 days after vaccination. The CDR3 nucleotides read TGCGCCAGCAGCTGGCGAGGAGAAGGGGAGCTGTTTTTT. Its protein product is CASSWRGEGELFF.